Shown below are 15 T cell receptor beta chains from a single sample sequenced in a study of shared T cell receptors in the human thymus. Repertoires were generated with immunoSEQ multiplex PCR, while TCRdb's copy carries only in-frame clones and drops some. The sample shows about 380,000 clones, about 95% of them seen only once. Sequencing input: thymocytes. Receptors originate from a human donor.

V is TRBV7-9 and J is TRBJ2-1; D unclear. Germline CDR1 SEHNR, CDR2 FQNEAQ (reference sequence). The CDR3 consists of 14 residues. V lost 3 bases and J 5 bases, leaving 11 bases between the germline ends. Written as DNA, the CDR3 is TGTGCCAGCAGCTTTGGGCGAAGCCACAATGAGCAGTTCTTC. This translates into CASSFGRSHNEQFF. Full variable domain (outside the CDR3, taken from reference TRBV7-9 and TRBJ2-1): DTGVSQNPRHKITKRGQNVTFRCDPISEHNRLYWYRQTLGQGPEFLTYFQNEAQLEKSRLLSDRFSAERPKGSFSTLEIQRTEQGDSAMYLCASSFGRSHNEQFFGPGTRLTVL.

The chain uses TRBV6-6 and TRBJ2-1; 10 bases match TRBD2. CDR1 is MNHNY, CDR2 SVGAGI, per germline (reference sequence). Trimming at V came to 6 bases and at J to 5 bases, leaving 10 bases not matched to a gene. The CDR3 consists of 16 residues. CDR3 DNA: TGTGCCAGCAGACCTACGCCTAGCGGGAGCCACAATGAGCAGTTCTTC. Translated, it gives CASRPTPSGSHNEQFF.

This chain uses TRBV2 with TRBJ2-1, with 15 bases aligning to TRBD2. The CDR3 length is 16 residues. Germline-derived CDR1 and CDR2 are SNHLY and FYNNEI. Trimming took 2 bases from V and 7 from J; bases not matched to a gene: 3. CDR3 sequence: CASSEKGLAGGNEQFF. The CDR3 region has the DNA TGTGCCAGCAGTGAAAAGGGACTAGCGGGAGGTAATGAGCAGTTCTTC.

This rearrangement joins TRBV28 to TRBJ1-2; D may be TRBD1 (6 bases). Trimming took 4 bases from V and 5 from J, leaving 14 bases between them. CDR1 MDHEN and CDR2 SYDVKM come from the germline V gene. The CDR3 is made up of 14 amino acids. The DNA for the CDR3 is TGTGCCAGCAGTTCCCCTACAGGGACATATGGCTACACCTTC. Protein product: CASSSPTGTYGYTF.

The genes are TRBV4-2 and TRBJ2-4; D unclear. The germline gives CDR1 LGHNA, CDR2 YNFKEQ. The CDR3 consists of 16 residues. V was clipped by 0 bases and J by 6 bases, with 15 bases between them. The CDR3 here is CASSQDHWIKRNIQYF. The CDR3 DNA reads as TGTGCCAGCAGCCAAGATCACTGGATAAAAAGAAACATTCAGTACTTC.

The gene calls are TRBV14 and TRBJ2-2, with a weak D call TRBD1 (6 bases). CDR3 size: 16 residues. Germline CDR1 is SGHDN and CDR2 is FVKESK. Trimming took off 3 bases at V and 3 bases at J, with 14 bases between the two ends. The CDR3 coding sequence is TGTGCCAGCAGCCATAGGACAGATAGTTACACCGGGGAGCTGTTTTTT. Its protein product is CASSHRTDSYTGELFF. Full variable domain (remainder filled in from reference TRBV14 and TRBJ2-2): EAGVTQFPSHSVIEKGQTVTLRCDPISGHDNLYWYRRVMGKEIKFLLHFVKESKQDESGMPNNRFLAERTGGTYSTLKVQPAELEDSGVYFCASSHRTDSYTGELFFGEGSRLTVL.

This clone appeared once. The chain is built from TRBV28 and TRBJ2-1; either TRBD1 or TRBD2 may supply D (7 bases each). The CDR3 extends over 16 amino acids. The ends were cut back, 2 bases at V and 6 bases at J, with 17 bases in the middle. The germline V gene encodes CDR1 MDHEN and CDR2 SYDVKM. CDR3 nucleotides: TGTGCCAGCAGTTTACCGTGGGCAGGGGGGGGCAATGAGCAGTTCTTC. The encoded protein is CASSLPWAGGGNEQFF. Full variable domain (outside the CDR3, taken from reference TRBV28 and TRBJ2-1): DVKVTQSSRYLVKRTGEKVFLECVQDMDHENMFWYRQDPGLGLRLIYFSYDVKMKEKGDIPEGYSVSREKKERFSLILESASTNQTSMYLCASSLPWAGGGNEQFFGPGTRLTVL.

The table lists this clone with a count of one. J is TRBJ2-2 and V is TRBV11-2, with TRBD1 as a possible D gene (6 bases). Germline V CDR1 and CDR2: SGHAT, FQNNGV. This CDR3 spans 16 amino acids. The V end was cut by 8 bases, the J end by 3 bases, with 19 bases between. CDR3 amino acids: CASLLEGQKYTGELFF. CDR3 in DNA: TGTGCCAGCCTCCTCGAAGGACAGAAGTACACCGGGGAGCTGTTTTTT.

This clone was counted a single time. CDR3 bases: TGCGCCAGCAGTGACCGCCGAAGGGGGACTCCACGCCCGGATGAGCAGTTCTTC. This translates into CASSDRRRGTPRPDEQFF. The chain carries TRBV10-1 and TRBJ2-1; D is perhaps TRBD1 or TRBD2 (6 bases each). This CDR3 has 18 residues. Germline V CDR1 and CDR2: WNHNN, SYGVQD (reference sequence). V shed 3 bases and J shed 8 bases, with 26 bases lying between them.

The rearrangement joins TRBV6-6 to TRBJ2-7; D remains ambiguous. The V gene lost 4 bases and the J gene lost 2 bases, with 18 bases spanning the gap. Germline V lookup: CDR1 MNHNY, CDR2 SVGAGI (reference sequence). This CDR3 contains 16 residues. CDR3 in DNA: TGTGCCAGCAGTTCCCCCCGACGGGTCTTAACCTACGAGCAGTACTTC. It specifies CASSSPRRVLTYEQYF.

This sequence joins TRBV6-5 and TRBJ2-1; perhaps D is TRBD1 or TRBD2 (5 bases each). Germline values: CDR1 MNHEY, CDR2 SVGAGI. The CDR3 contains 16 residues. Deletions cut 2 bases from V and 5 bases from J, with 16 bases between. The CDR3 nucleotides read TGTGCCAGCAGTTACCCCCATGGGGGTTCAAACAATGAGCAGTTCTTC. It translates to CASSYPHGGSNNEQFF.

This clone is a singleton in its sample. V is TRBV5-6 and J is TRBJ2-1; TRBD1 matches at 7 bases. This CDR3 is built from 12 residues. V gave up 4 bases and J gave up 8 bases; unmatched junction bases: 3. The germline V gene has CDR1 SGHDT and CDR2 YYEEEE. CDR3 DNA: TGTGCCAGCAGCCACAGGGGCCATGAGCAGTTCTTC. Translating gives CASSHRGHEQFF.

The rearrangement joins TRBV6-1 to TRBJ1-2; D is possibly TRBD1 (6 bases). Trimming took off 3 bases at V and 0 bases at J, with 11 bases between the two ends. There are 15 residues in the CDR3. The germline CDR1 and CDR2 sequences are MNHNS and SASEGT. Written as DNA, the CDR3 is TGTGCCAGCAGTGACGACGGACAGTCTAACTATGGCTACACCTTC. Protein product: CASSDDGQSNYGYTF.

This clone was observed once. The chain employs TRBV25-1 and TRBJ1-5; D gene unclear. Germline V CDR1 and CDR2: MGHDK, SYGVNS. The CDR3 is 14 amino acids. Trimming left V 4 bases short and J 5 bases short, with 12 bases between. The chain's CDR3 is CASSGGGWDQPQHF. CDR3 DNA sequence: TGTGCCAGCAGTGGTGGAGGGTGGGATCAGCCCCAGCATTTT.

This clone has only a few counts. The DNA for the CDR3 is TGTGCCAGCAGCAAGGGGCAGGCCCAGTACTTC. This encodes CASSKGQAQYF. V is TRBV21-1 and J is TRBJ2-5; the table's TRBD1 call for D was not verified on the DNA. TRBV21-1 is an annotated pseudogene. The CDR3 has 11 residues.